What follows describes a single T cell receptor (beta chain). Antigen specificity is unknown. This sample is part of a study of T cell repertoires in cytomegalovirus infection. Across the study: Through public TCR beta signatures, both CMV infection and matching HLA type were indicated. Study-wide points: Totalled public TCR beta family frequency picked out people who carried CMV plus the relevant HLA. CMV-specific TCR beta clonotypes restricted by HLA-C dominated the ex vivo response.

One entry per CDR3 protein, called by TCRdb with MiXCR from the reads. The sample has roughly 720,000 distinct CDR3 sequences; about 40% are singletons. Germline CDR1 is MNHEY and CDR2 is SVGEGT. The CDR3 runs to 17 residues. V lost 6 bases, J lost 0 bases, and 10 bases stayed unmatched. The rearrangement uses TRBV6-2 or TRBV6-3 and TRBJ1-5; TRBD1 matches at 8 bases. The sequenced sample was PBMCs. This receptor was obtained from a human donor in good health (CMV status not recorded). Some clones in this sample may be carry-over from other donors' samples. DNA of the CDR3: TGTGCCAGCAGGACCGACAGGGGCCCACTTAGCAATCAGCCCCAGCATTTT. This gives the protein CASRTDRGPLSNQPQHF.